The subject of this entry is one T cell receptor beta chain. Its cognate antigen is unknown. The sorted Tregs were CD4+CD25+CD127-/low cells. Constant-region reverse primers amplified full-length variable regions, followed by semi-nested Nested Universal Primer A PCR. One entry per CDR3 protein, called by TCRdb with MiXCR from the 5' RACE reads. The sample yields 9,500 to 15,000 distinct CDR3 sequences, roughly 51% seen once. Germline CDR1 MNHNY, CDR2 SVGAGI (reference sequence). Trimming cost V 2 bases and J 4 bases, with 11 bases left between them. The CDR3 is 14 residues long. Findings and limits, study-wide: Tumor memory CD4+ T cell TCR gene usage clustered with blood and lymph node memory CD4+ cells and lymph node naive CD4+ cells. Tumor Tregs overlapped most with tumor, then blood, naive CD4+ cells.

V usage is TRBV6-6 and J usage is TRBJ1-1; D is ambiguous. Material: tumor-infiltrating Tregs sorted from the breast tumor. The clonotype originates from a female donor with breast cancer. CDR3 residues: CASSYGGQITEAFF. As DNA, the CDR3 is TGTGCCAGCAGTTACGGTGGGCAGATCACTGAAGCTTTCTTT.